The sequence of this T cell receptor beta chain was determined in a study of graft-versus-host responses after intestinal transplantation. Study in general: Anti-thymocyte globulin induction was given to all recipients, followed by tacrolimus and steroids for 2 to 4 years.

Concerning this clone: Antigen specificity is unknown.

The CDR3 consists of 14 residues. From germline, CDR1 is MNHEY and CDR2 SVGAGI. The V end was cut by 6 bases, the J end by 1 base, with 10 bases between. The assay was immunoSEQ multiplex PCR, and TCRdb's table has in-frame clones only and misses some. The sample consists of over 80,000 clones, 75% to 95% of them appearing once. V gene TRBV6-5 combines with J gene TRBJ2-1; tentative D call: TRBD2 (6 bases). The TCR originated in a human donor who was the organ donor for an intestinal transplant. The starting material was unstimulated CD4+ T cells sorted from spleen or lymph node cells, obtained before transplant. CDR3 in DNA: TGTGCCAGCAGCCCCCGGGGGTCCTACAATGAGCAGTTCTTC. Amino acids: CASSPRGSYNEQFF.